Listed below are T cell receptor beta chains from one sample, sequenced in a study of radiotherapy plus CTLA-4 blockade in lung cancer. TCRdb's table, derived via immunoSEQ multiplex PCR, lists solely in-frame clones and lacks some. This table holds around 59,000 clones, 77% found once. Source: peripheral blood, taken from a patient treated with radiotherapy plus ipilimumab. Source of these receptors: a human donor with non-small cell lung cancer who had a partial response to radiotherapy plus ipilimumab. Both conserved end residues are trimmed from each CDR3.

CDR3 protein | CDR3 length | J gene | V gene
ASRTDTYEQY | 10 | TRBJ2-7 | TRBV6-1
ASSQVTGSGNTIY | 13 | TRBJ1-3 | TRBV4-2
ASSFLAGVTDTQY | 13 | TRBJ2-3 | TRBV5-1
ASSLVLGDQY | 10 | TRBJ2-5 | TRBV5-6
ASSLGVIGQSPLH | 13 | TRBJ1-6 | TRBV11-2
SAANSLPQY | 9 | TRBJ2-7 | TRBV20-1
ASLRPGFNYGYT | 12 | TRBJ1-2 | TRBV5-8
ASRDRGSETQY | 11 | TRBJ2-5 | TRBV19
ASRKEGISNQPQH | 13 | TRBJ1-5 | TRBV19
ASSSPPGTGLRDTQY | 15 | TRBJ2-3 | TRBV28
ASRVAISQPQH | 11 | TRBJ1-5 | TRBV19
ASSLGQVGWEQY | 12 | TRBJ2-7 | TRBV7-9
ASSTRTGGGNQPQH | 14 | TRBJ1-5 | TRBV2
ASSYSASTSTDTQY | 14 | TRBJ2-3 | TRBV6-6
AWSVIYGGGANEQF | 14 | TRBJ2-1 | TRBV30
ASSQAPGTGRETQY | 14 | TRBJ2-5 | TRBV4-1
ASIPGQRNSPLH | 12 | TRBJ1-6 | TRBV6-1
ASSLRGGDSGETQY | 14 | TRBJ2-5 | TRBV7-6
ASSLLRSSYEQY | 12 | TRBJ2-7 | TRBV5-1
ASSPMPRGDTQY | 12 | TRBJ2-3 | TRBV9
ASSTYLAVLQETQY | 14 | TRBJ2-5 | TRBV5-1
ASGGSGETGELF | 12 | TRBJ2-2 | TRBV28
ASSTGADTQY | 10 | TRBJ2-3 | TRBV2
ASSLVGSGATDTQY | 14 | TRBJ2-3 | TRBV7-2
ASMGRGMNTEAF | 12 | TRBJ1-1 | TRBV28
SVEGTGTYEQY | 11 | TRBJ2-7 | TRBV29-1
ASRPTLGDRTDTQY | 14 | TRBJ2-3 | TRBV12-2
ASSFEDRGLDEQF | 13 | TRBJ2-1 | TRBV27
ASPSDTGVSYNSPLH | 15 | TRBJ1-6 | TRBV14
ASSSSGVEQY | 10 | TRBJ2-7 | TRBV7-6
ASSQQAGFVYEQY | 13 | TRBJ2-7 | TRBV23-1
ASSDPGEGRLAGELF | 15 | TRBJ2-2 | TRBV9
ASSSLLEGGYT | 11 | TRBJ1-2 | TRBV7-9
ASIGGIGSTEAF | 12 | TRBJ1-1 | TRBV6-1
ASTAGTDYGYT | 11 | TRBJ1-2 | TRBV10-2
ASREPGTGEAF | 11 | TRBJ1-1 | TRBV7-3
ASSLEGTGVAGELF | 14 | TRBJ2-2 | TRBV5-5
ASSDDRYEQY | 10 | TRBJ2-7 | TRBV6-5
ASIPDRDAVTEAF | 13 | TRBJ1-1 | TRBV6-5
ASSLNRGSIEQY | 12 | - | TRBV5-6
ASSRTGATGEKLF | 13 | TRBJ1-4 | TRBV2
ASSVGTGSRFSYNEQF | 16 | TRBJ2-1 | TRBV9
ASSFADRGTGELF | 13 | TRBJ2-2 | TRBV7-9
AWREGDRVAEQY | 12 | TRBJ2-7 | TRBV30
ASSVQGQGGNTIY | 13 | TRBJ1-3 | TRBV9